The rows below give T cell receptor beta chains drawn from one sample of a study of T-cell reconstitution after alpha-beta-depleted transplantation in children. TCRdb re-analysed the PCR reads in MiXCR, keeping a single row per CDR3 protein. The table includes hundreds of thousands of distinct CDR3 sequences, 15% to 20% detected once. Sequenced material: PBMCs from the stem cell graft donor, taken from the stem cell graft. The receptors were gathered from a human donor who donated a stem cell graft to a child with acute lymphoblastic leukemia. The CDR3 runs from the conserved cysteine through the conserved F or W. D genes are given only for firm matches. The size entry is marked missing in some rows and otherwise reads once, few, many or a size class.

abundance | d_gene | j_gene | v_gene | CDR3aa | CDR3nt
- | - | TRBJ2-1 | TRBV5-1 | CASSPVPEEVEQFF | TGCGCCAGCAGCCCGGTCCCGGAGGAGGTTGAGCAGTTCTTC
few | TRBD2 | TRBJ2-7 | TRBV3-1 | CASSQDPLAGGPRIYEQYF | TGTGCCAGCAGCCAAGATCCTCTAGCGGGAGGGCCTAGGATCTACGAGCAGTACTTC
- | TRBD1 | TRBJ2-1 | TRBV4-1 | CASSQWAGGHLYNEQFF | TGCGCCAGCAGCCAGTGGGCAGGGGGCCATCTATACAATGAGCAGTTCTTC
- | TRBD2 | TRBJ2-1 | TRBV20-1 | CSAITSGYYNEQFF | TGCAGTGCTATCACTAGCGGTTACTACAATGAGCAGTTCTTC
- | TRBD2 | TRBJ2-5 | TRBV5-1 | CASTRLAARQETQYF | TGCGCCAGCACTCGACTAGCGGCCCGGCAAGAGACCCAGTACTTC
- | - | TRBJ1-5 | TRBV27 | CASSLQGTNQTQHF | TGTGCCAGCAGTTTACAGGGTACCAATCAGACCCAGCATTTT
- | TRBD2 | TRBJ2-3 | TRBV5-1 | CASSLGLAAQQSHTDTQYF | TGCGCCAGCAGCTTGGGGCTAGCGGCTCAACAATCCCACACAGATACGCAGTATTTT
- | - | TRBJ2-3 | TRBV4-2 | CASRWAGTDTQYF | TGTGCCAGCAGGTGGGCCGGCACAGATACGCAGTATTTT
few | - | TRBJ1-4 | TRBV27 | CASSPGLSNEKLFF | TGTGCCAGCAGTCCAGGGCTATCTAATGAAAAACTGTTTTTT
- | - | TRBJ1-2 | TRBV12-3/TRBV12-4 | CASSLGGSRGYTF | TGTGCCAGCAGCTTAGGGGGGTCGCGAGGCTACACCTTC
- | TRBD2 | TRBJ2-2 | TRBV20-1 | CSASPGGWTSGNTGELFF | TGCAGTGCTTCGCCGGGGGGCTGGACTAGCGGCAACACCGGGGAGCTGTTTTTT
- | TRBD2 | TRBJ2-5 | TRBV7-2 | CASSLGVTAGETQYF | TGTGCCAGCAGCTTAGGTGTCACAGCGGGGGAGACCCAGTACTTC
few | TRBD2 | TRBJ2-1 | TRBV12-3/TRBV12-4 | CASSQSGIRYNEQFF | TGTGCCAGCAGCCAAAGCGGGATACGTTACAATGAGCAGTTCTTC
- | - | TRBJ1-5 | TRBV7-8 | CASSFSRDPLNQPQHF | TGTGCCAGCAGCTTCAGTCGGGACCCGCTCAATCAGCCCCAGCATTTT
few | - | TRBJ2-2 | TRBV5-6 | CASSWTNTGELFF | TGTGCCAGCAGCTGGACGAACACCGGGGAGCTGTTTTTT
few | TRBD2 | TRBJ2-7 | TRBV7-9 | CASSSAGTSGRYEQYF | TGTGCCAGCAGCTCGGCCGGGACTAGCGGGAGGTACGAGCAGTACTTC
- | - | TRBJ2-2 | TRBV15 | CATSIRGTGELFF | TGTGCCACCAGCATACGGGGCACCGGGGAGCTGTTTTTT
few | - | TRBJ1-5 | TRBV29-1 | CSVRQETQPQHF | TGCAGCGTTCGACAGGAAACCCAGCCCCAGCATTTT
- | TRBD1 | TRBJ2-5 | TRBV18 | CASSEQGGETQYF | TGTGCCAGCTCGGAACAGGGGGGAGAGACCCAGTACTTC
- | - | TRBJ2-1 | TRBV5-1 | CASSLRLGGSYNEQFF | TGCGCCAGCAGCTTGAGGCTAGGTGGCTCCTACAATGAGCAGTTCTTC
- | - | TRBJ2-1 | TRBV5-5 | CASSLDEYNEQFF | TGTGCCAGCAGCTTGGACGAGTACAATGAGCAGTTCTTC
few | TRBD2 | TRBJ2-3 | TRBV20-1 | CSASTTSGYTDTQYF | TGCAGTGCCTCAACGACTAGCGGGTACACAGATACGCAGTATTTT
many | - | TRBJ2-3 | TRBV18 | CASSPGIADPQRTDTQYF | TGTGCCAGCTCACCAGGGATAGCGGACCCCCAACGCACAGATACGCAGTATTTT
- | TRBD1 | TRBJ2-1 | TRBV10-3 | CAISDPGQASYNEQFF | TGTGCCATCAGTGACCCTGGACAGGCCTCTTACAATGAGCAGTTCTTC
few | - | TRBJ2-5 | TRBV9 | CASSVEGNLQQETQYF | TGTGCCAGCAGCGTGGAGGGAAATCTGCAACAAGAGACCCAGTACTTC
- | - | TRBJ2-2 | TRBV7-9 | CASSQRGEWPGELFF | TGTGCCAGCAGCCAAAGAGGAGAATGGCCCGGGGAGCTGTTTTTT
few | TRBD1 | TRBJ1-4 | TRBV5-1 | CASSSTGEGEKLFF | TGCGCCAGCAGCTCAACAGGGGAGGGAGAAAAACTGTTTTTT
few | - | TRBJ1-2 | TRBV7-2 | CASSSHSLGETNYGYTF | TGTGCCAGCAGCTCCCATTCCCTAGGGGAGACTAACTATGGCTACACCTTC
- | - | TRBJ2-3 | TRBV29-1 | CSVPGLYSTDTQYF | TGCAGCGTCCCAGGCCTATACAGCACAGATACGCAGTATTTT
- | - | TRBJ1-1 | TRBV20-1 | CSARENRNTEAFF | TGCAGTGCTAGAGAAAACAGGAACACTGAAGCTTTCTTT
- | - | TRBJ2-7 | TRBV3-1 | CASSQRQAYEQYF | TGTGCCAGCAGCCAACGCCAGGCCTACGAGCAGTACTTC
- | - | TRBJ2-2 | TRBV21-1 | CASSRRYTGELFF | TGTGCCAGCAGCAGACGATACACCGGGGAGCTGTTTTTT
- | - | TRBJ2-4 | TRBV5-1 | CASSLVENIAKNIQYF | TGCGCCAGCAGCTTGGTCGAGAATATAGCCAAAAACATTCAGTACTTC
- | - | TRBJ1-3 | TRBV12-3/TRBV12-4 | CASSLTGFYGNTIYF | TGTGCCAGCAGTCTTACAGGGTTCTACGGAAACACCATATATTTT
once | TRBD2 | TRBJ2-2 | TRBV11-2 | CASSLYRGASGSVTGELFF | TGTGCCAGCAGCTTATATAGAGGGGCTAGCGGGAGCGTCACCGGGGAGCTGTTTTTT
few | TRBD2 | TRBJ2-3 | TRBV24-1 | CATSDLEREATDTQYF | TGTGCCACCAGTGATTTGGAGCGGGAGGCCACAGATACGCAGTATTTT
few | - | TRBJ2-1 | TRBV20-1 | CCARGGPLSSYNEQFF | TGCTGTGCTAGGGGGGGCCCTTTGAGCTCCTACAATGAGCAGTTCTTC
- | - | TRBJ2-2 | TRBV27 | CASGNVGTGELFF | TGTGCCAGCGGCAATGTTGGCACCGGGGAGCTGTTTTTT
- | - | TRBJ1-3 | TRBV11-2 | CASSSLHKGRRSGNTIYF | TGTGCCAGCAGCTCCCTTCACAAGGGGCGGCGCTCTGGAAACACCATATATTTT
- | - | TRBJ1-1 | TRBV4-1 | CASSQDRIIAPSRQNTEAFF | TGCGCCAGCAGTCAAGACAGGATTATTGCCCCATCACGTCAGAACACTGAAGCTTTCTTT
- | TRBD2 | TRBJ2-7 | TRBV27 | CASSFASGCEQYF | TGTGCCAGCAGTTTTGCTAGCGGATGCGAGCAGTACTTC
- | - | TRBJ2-6 | TRBV2 | CASRQTLARGANVLTF | TGTGCCAGCAGGCAAACGCTCGCTCGGGGGGCCAACGTCCTGACTTTC
many | TRBD1 | TRBJ2-7 | TRBV24-1 | CATSEGQGSYEQYF | TGTGCCACCAGTGAGGGACAGGGGTCCTACGAGCAGTACTTC
few | - | TRBJ1-5 | TRBV3-1 | CASSPRGGINNQPQHF | TGTGCCAGCAGCCCCCGAGGGGGTATCAACAATCAGCCCCAGCATTTT
few | - | TRBJ1-6 | TRBV12-3/TRBV12-4 | CASSLAHDPGTDLPLHF | TGTGCCAGCAGTTTAGCGCACGACCCCGGGACGGATTTACCCCTCCACTTT
- | TRBD2 | TRBJ2-1 | TRBV12-3/TRBV12-4 | CASSLRGLVFSEQFF | TGTGCCAGCAGTTTGAGGGGACTAGTTTTTAGTGAGCAGTTCTTC
- | TRBD1 | TRBJ1-1 | TRBV5-1 | CASSFGTGEAMNTEAFF | TGCGCCAGCAGCTTCGGGACAGGGGAAGCAATGAACACTGAAGCTTTCTTT
- | TRBD1 | TRBJ2-1 | TRBV7-3 | CASSLKGRQGGGEQFF | TGTGCCAGCAGCTTAAAAGGGCGCCAAGGGGGCGGTGAGCAGTTCTTC
- | - | TRBJ2-1 | TRBV7-8 | CASSSLGPADTYNEQFF | TGTGCCAGCAGCTCACTTGGTCCAGCGGACACCTACAATGAGCAGTTCTTC
- | TRBD1 | TRBJ1-5 | TRBV6-5 | CASSYSGQQPQHF | TGTGCCAGCAGTTACTCGGGACAGCAGCCCCAGCATTTT
few | TRBD1 | TRBJ1-1 | TRBV20-1 | CSARIPGQGTEAFF | TGCAGTGCTCGTATTCCGGGACAGGGCACTGAAGCTTTCTTT